One and the same sample provided the 23 T cell receptor beta chains below, sequenced in a study of T cells in localized non-small cell lung cancer. Libraries were prepared by immunoSEQ multiplex PCR; TCRdb keeps only in-frame clonotypes and omits some of them. Found here are roughly 67,000 clones, approximately 84% of them singletons; the top ten hold roughly 12%. The material sequenced was peripheral blood, taken before any cancer treatment. These receptor sequences come from a female donor of 60 years or more with stage I lung adenocarcinoma.

In this sample, this clone turned up a few times. In DNA, the CDR3 is TGTGCCAGCAGTTCTCCCAGGGCTACTAAGAACACTGAAGCTTTCTTT. It yields the protein CASSSPRATKNTEAFF. V is TRBV2 and J is TRBJ1-1; the D gene is possibly TRBD1 (5 bases). Germline V gene data show CDR1 as SNHLY and CDR2 as FYNNEI. V was pared by 5 bases and J by 1 base, with 17 bases between. This CDR3 comprises 16 residues.

This rearrangement joins TRBV2 to TRBJ2-3; tentatively, D is TRBD2 (6 bases). This CDR3 region has 11 residues. V was trimmed by 6 bases and J by 9 bases, leaving 10 bases between them. In germline, CDR1 is SNHLY, CDR2 FYNNEI. The CDR3 reads CASRGGETQYF. CDR3 nucleotide sequence: TGTGCCAGCAGAGGCGGGGAAACGCAGTATTTT.

The chain carries TRBV11-2 and TRBJ2-3; D is unresolved. Germline-derived CDR1 and CDR2 are SGHAT and FQNNGV. The V gene lost 5 bases and the J gene lost 4 bases, with 4 bases spanning the gap. The CDR3 totals 11 residues. CDR3 sequence: CASSLSDTQYF. DNA of the CDR3: TGTGCCAGCAGCCTTTCAGATACGCAGTATTTT.

The chain has TRBV11-1 and TRBJ2-7; 9 bases agree with TRBD2. The J segment lost 0 bases and the V segment lost 1 base, leaving 1 base of the junction unmatched. The CDR3 covers 15 residues. Germline V gene data show CDR1 as SGHAT and CDR2 as FQDESV (reference sequence). The CDR3 loop is CASSLVLAGSYEQYF. CDR3 DNA: TGTGCCAGCAGCTTAGTACTAGCGGGCTCCTACGAGCAGTACTTC.

The chain uses TRBV13 and TRBJ1-3; TRBD1 agrees at 9 bases. The CDR3 runs to 21 residues. The V segment lost 1 base and the J segment 1 base; nucleotides outside the gene matches: 17. CDR1 is PRHDT and CDR2 is FYEKMQ in the germline V gene (reference sequence). The CDR3 protein is CASSLVVFRRDRAQSGNTIYF. CDR3 DNA sequence: TGTGCCAGCAGCTTAGTAGTTTTTCGAAGGGACAGGGCCCAATCTGGAAACACCATATATTTT.

The gene calls are TRBV7-8 and TRBJ2-4; TRBD1 might be the D (5 bases). V was cut by 4 bases and J by 6 bases, with 16 bases left in between. Germline V gene sequence: CDR1 SGHVS, CDR2 FQNEAQ. CDR3 size: 15 residues. CDR3 protein: CASSSNPDTGNIQYF. The CDR3 bases are TGTGCCAGCAGCTCGAACCCGGACACTGGAAACATTCAGTACTTC.

This CDR3 reads CASRYAPQGTNTEAFF. The CDR3 DNA follows: TGTGCCAGCAGGTACGCCCCACAGGGGACGAACACTGAAGCTTTCTTT. This sequence joins TRBV6-6 and TRBJ1-1, with 7 positions matching TRBD1. This CDR3 is built from 16 residues. CDR1 is MNHNY and CDR2 is SVGAGI in the germline V gene (reference sequence). The V segment lost 6 bases and the J segment 1 base; nucleotides outside the gene matches: 11.

This chain uses TRBV5-1 with TRBJ2-7; 9 nucleotides match TRBD2. J was trimmed by 5 bases and V by 4 bases; bases with no gene match: 7. The germline V gene encodes CDR1 SGHRS and CDR2 YFSETQ. The CDR3 is made up of 14 amino acids. The CDR3 DNA is TGCGCCAGCAGCATAGCGGGAGTAGTCAACGAGCAGTACTTC. It encodes CASSIAGVVNEQYF.

The chain has TRBV5-1 and TRBJ1-3, with TRBD1 identical over 7 bases. Germline V CDR1 and CDR2: SGHRS, YFSETQ. The CDR3 spans 16 residues. Losses at the gene ends were 4 bases for V and 0 bases for J; bases not matched to a gene: 7. CDR3 in DNA: TGCGCCAGCAGCAACCAACAGGGGCTCTCTGGAAACACCATATATTTT. Amino acid sequence: CASSNQQGLSGNTIYF. Full variable domain (missing parts from reference TRBV5-1 and TRBJ1-3): KAGVTQTPRYLIKTRGQQVTLSCSPISGHRSVSWYQQTPGQGLQFLFEYFSETQRNKGNFPGRFSGRQFSNSRSEMNVSTLELGDSALYLCASSNQQGLSGNTIYFGEGSWLTVV.

The chain has TRBV15 and TRBJ2-7; 8 nucleotides align to TRBD1. J gave up 3 bases and V 6 bases, and 7 bases lay outside the gene matches. This CDR3 has 14 residues. Germline V gene sequence: CDR1 LNHNV, CDR2 YYDKDF (reference sequence). The CDR3 spells CATSPRTGLYEQYF. CDR3 bases: TGTGCCACCAGTCCGAGGACAGGGCTCTACGAGCAGTACTTC.

The gene calls are TRBV5-1 and TRBJ2-5, with TRBD2 matching over 15 bases. The V segment lost 4 bases and the J segment 7 bases; nucleotides outside the gene matches: 8. CDR3 length equals 16 residues. Germline V gene sequence: CDR1 SGHRS, CDR2 YFSETQ. The CDR3 spells CASSPGLAGGPGTQYF. The CDR3 DNA follows: TGCGCCAGCAGCCCCGGACTAGCGGGAGGGCCGGGGACCCAGTACTTC.

The genes are TRBV6-1 and TRBJ1-5, with 9 bases lining up with TRBD1. In germline, CDR1 is MNHNS, CDR2 SASEGT. The V segment lost 3 bases and the J segment 5 bases; nucleotides outside the gene matches: 5. The CDR3 is 15 residues long. The CDR3 DNA reads TGTGCCAGCAGTGACTTGGGACAGGGCGATCAGCCCCAGCATTTT. Amino acids: CASSDLGQGDQPQHF.

The chain uses TRBV10-3 and TRBJ2-1; D not certain. Germline CDR1 ENHRY, CDR2 SYGVKD. V was trimmed by 2 bases and J by 9 bases, leaving 11 bases between them. CDR3 length equals 13 residues. The DNA of the CDR3 is TGTGCCATCAGTGAGAGGGCTACTGGTGAGCAGTTCTTC. Its translation is CAISERATGEQFF.

The chain recombines TRBV6-5 with TRBJ1-4, with 8 nucleotides matching TRBD1. This CDR3 comprises 13 residues. The germline gives CDR1 MNHEY, CDR2 SVGAGI. The V gene end was trimmed by 6 bases and the J gene end by 10 bases; junction bases not matched to a gene: 7. CDR3 sequence: CASRVTGGGKLFF. As DNA, the CDR3 is TGTGCCAGCAGAGTCACAGGGGGAGGAAAACTGTTTTTT.

This clone came up once. The rearrangement uses TRBV5-1 and TRBJ2-2; TRBD1 agrees at 7 bases. CDR1 is SGHRS and CDR2 is YFSETQ in the germline V gene. V was clipped by 2 bases and J by 3 bases; unmatched bases: 1. The CDR3 extends over 14 amino acids. CDR3 DNA: TGCGCCAGCAGCTTTCAGGGGGACACCGGGGAGCTGTTTTTT. As protein: CASSFQGDTGELFF.

CDR3 residues: CASSHRTTSSGNIQYF. CDR3 nucleotide sequence: TGCGCCAGCAGCCATAGGACCACTAGCTCCGGAAACATTCAGTACTTC. The chain combines TRBV4-3 with TRBJ2-4; D perhaps matches TRBD2 (6 bases). The CDR3 spans 16 residues. The V end was cut by 3 bases, the J end by 6 bases, with 18 bases between. Germline loops: CDR1 LGHNA, CDR2 YSLEER.

The rearrangement uses TRBV5-6 and TRBJ1-5, with D uncertain. This CDR3 is 15 amino acids long. Trimming pared 3 bases from V and 3 bases from J, leaving 13 bases between. Germline V gene lookup returns CDR1 SGHDT and CDR2 YYEEEE. The CDR3 loop reads CASSWEGTTNQPQHF. In DNA, the CDR3 is TGTGCCAGCAGCTGGGAGGGTACTACCAATCAGCCCCAGCATTTT. The whole variable domain, remainder taken from reference TRBV5-6 and TRBJ1-5, is DAGVTQSPTHLIKTRGQQVTLRCSPKSGHDTVSWYQQALGQGPQFIFQYYEEEERQRGNFPDRFSGHQFPNYSSELNVNALLLGDSALYLCASSWEGTTNQPQHFGDGTRLSIL.

The chain links TRBV5-1 to TRBJ2-2, with a weak D call TRBD1 (6 bases). Trimming removed 6 bases from V and 2 bases from J, with 20 bases in between. CDR3 size: 17 residues. Germline loops: CDR1 SGHRS, CDR2 YFSETQ. The CDR3 DNA follows: TGCGCCAGCAATCCCCAACCAACGGGACACAACACCGGGGAGCTGTTTTTT. Translated, it gives CASNPQPTGHNTGELFF.

This clone was observed a few times. The V gene is TRBV30, the J gene TRBJ2-5; no reliable D call. Germline assignment: CDR1 GTSNPN and CDR2 SVGIG (reference sequence). Trimming cost V 2 bases and J 5 bases, with 12 bases left between them. The CDR3 totals 13 residues. CDR3 sequence (DNA): TGTGCCTGGAGTCCCCGCCCTGGGGAGACCCAGTACTTC. Protein sequence: CAWSPRPGETQYF.

This chain connects TRBV4-1 to TRBJ2-3; D gene ambiguous. Trimming took off 3 bases at V and 6 bases at J, with 7 bases between the two ends. The CDR3 consists of 12 residues. Germline V lookup: CDR1 MGHRA, CDR2 YSYEKL. The CDR3 region has the DNA TGCGCCAGCAGCCACCCGATGGATACGCAGTATTTT. It translates to CASSHPMDTQYF.

The V call is TRBV6-5, the J call TRBJ2-7; D tentatively fits TRBD1 or TRBD2 (5 bases each). The CDR3 has 11 residues. V lost 5 bases, J lost 9 bases, and 11 bases lay in between. Germline V gene lookup returns CDR1 MNHEY and CDR2 SVGAGI. In nucleotides, the CDR3 is TGTGCCAGCAGTGTTTGGGACGGGCAGTACTTC. Its translation: CASSVWDGQYF.

The chain uses TRBV27 and TRBJ2-2; 8 bases are a match to TRBD2. V dropped 1 base and J dropped 7; count of bases not matched to a gene: 5. This CDR3 contains 15 residues. Germline V lookup: CDR1 MNHEY, CDR2 SMNVEV (reference sequence). This chain's CDR3 is CASSLLAGGHGELFF. The CDR3 DNA reads as TGTGCCAGCAGTTTATTGGCGGGGGGACACGGGGAGCTGTTTTTT.

This clone has just one count. The chain carries TRBV7-9 and TRBJ1-1; no clear D gene. CDR1 SEHNR and CDR2 FQNEAQ come from the germline V gene (reference sequence). V gave up 5 bases and J gave up 5 bases, with 9 bases separating them. The CDR3 has 12 residues. The CDR3 here is CASSQTQTEAFF. The CDR3 nucleotides read TGTGCCAGCAGCCAGACCCAGACTGAAGCTTTCTTT.